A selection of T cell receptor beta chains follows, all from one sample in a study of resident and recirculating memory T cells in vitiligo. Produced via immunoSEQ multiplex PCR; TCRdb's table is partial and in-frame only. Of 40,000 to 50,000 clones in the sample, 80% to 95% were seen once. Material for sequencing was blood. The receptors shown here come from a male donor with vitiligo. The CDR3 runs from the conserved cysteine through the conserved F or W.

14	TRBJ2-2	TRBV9	CASSVTGNAGELFF
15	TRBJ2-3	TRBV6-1	CASSSSGGMIDTQYF
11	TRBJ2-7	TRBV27	CASRRLYEQYF
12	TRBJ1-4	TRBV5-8	CASSPGLGKLFF
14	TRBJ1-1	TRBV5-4	CASSLVAGNTEAFF
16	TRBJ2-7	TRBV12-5	CASGQTGTGDHYEQYF
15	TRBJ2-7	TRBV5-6	CASSFIGSGEGEQYF
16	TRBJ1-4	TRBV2	CASRATGWGPNEKLFF
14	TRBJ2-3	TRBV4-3	CASSQNPHRDTQYF
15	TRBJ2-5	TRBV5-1	CASSLVVKQGGTQYF
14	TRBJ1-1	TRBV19	CASSMRNPNTEAFF
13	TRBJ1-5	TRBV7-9	CASSLRENQPQHF
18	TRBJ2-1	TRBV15	CATSGTPRGLAGGNEQFF
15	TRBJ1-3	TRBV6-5	CASSYAASSGNTIYF
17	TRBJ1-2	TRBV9	CASSADPTGRLLYGYTF
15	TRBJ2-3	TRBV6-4	CASSEPGQGTDTQYF
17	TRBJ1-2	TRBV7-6	CASSGRDRDGPNYGYTF
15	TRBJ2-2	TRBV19	CASSLQGISTGELFF
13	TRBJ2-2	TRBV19	CASSDRGGGELFF
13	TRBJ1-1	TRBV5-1	CASSTGQDNEAFF
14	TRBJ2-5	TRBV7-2	CASSLNRERETQYF
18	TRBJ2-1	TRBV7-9	CASSLAVASGPSYNEQFF
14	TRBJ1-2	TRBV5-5	CASSLGEGFYGYTF
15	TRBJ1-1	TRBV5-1	CASSLVQGTNTEAFF
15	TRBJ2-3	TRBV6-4	CASSVGGGGSDTQYF
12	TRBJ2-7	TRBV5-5	CASSQGAYEQYF
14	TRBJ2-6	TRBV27	CASSPGTGANVLTF
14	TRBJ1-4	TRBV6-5	CASSYRGGKEKLFF
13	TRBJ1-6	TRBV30	CAWKGGLDSPLHF
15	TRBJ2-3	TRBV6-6	CASSYQGAAVDTQYF
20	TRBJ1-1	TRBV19	CASTPGGRGRLGKWDTEAFF
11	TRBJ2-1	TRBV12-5	CASGLIDEQFF
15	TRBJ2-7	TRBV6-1	CASSEQGTSSYEQYF
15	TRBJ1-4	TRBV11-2	CASSHPTGGGEKLFF
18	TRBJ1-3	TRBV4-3	CASSQDLSNEGSGNTIYF
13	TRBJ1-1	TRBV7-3	CASSLKRNTEAFF
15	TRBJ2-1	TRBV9	CASSVAGDSYNEQFF
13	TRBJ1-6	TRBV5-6	CASSQDRGSPLHF
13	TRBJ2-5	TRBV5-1	CASSSPLQETQYF
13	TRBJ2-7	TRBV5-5	CASSQGLAYEQYF